These 8 T cell receptor beta chains originate from one sample sequenced in a study of blood T cell repertoires in COVID-19. The assay was immunoSEQ multiplex PCR, and TCRdb's table has in-frame clones only and misses some. The data contain about 180,000 clones, approximately 85% of them seen just once; the ten biggest clones take up 9.5% to 13%. The sample was peripheral blood. The origin of the receptors is a human donor with active or convalescent COVID-19. The donor label of this sample is uncertain.

V usage is TRBV9 and J usage is TRBJ2-5; 9 bases line up with TRBD2. J was trimmed by 6 bases and V by 3 bases; bases with no gene match: 6. CDR1 and CDR2 from the germline V gene are SGDLS and YYNGEE. This CDR3 region has 14 residues. The CDR3 nucleotides read TGTGCCAGCAGCGAAGGCGGGGGGGCCCAGACCCAGTACTTC. It is translated as CASSEGGGAQTQYF.

V is TRBV28 and J is TRBJ1-1; TRBD1 matches 8 bases. The CDR3 runs 13 residues. Looked up from germline, CDR1 is MDHEN and CDR2 is SYDVKM. V was pared by 5 bases and J by 5 bases, with 4 bases of the junction left unmatched. CDR3 amino acids: CASSIQGGTEAFF. CDR3 nucleotide sequence: TGTGCCAGCAGTATACAGGGGGGGACTGAAGCTTTCTTT.

The CDR3 DNA sequence: TGTGCCACCAGCAGAGACCCACGACAGGGGATCGGATATGGCTACACCTTC. The encoded protein is CATSRDPRQGIGYGYTF. The rearrangement links TRBV15 to TRBJ1-2; 8 positions match TRBD1. Trimming cost V 0 bases and J 5 bases; bases outside gene matches: 11. The CDR3 length is 17 residues. In germline, CDR1 is LNHNV, CDR2 YYDKDF (reference sequence).

The CDR3 protein is CASSAGTSIGELFF. Written as DNA, the CDR3 is TGTGCCAGCAGCGCCGGGACTAGCATCGGGGAGCTGTTTTTT. This chain joins TRBV7-3 and TRBJ2-2, with 9 bases identical to TRBD2. This CDR3 region has 14 residues. Germline-derived CDR1 and CDR2 are SGHTA and FQGTGA. Trimming removed 5 bases from V and 7 bases from J; junction bases left unmatched: 5.

For the CDR3, the DNA is TGTGCCAGCTCACCATCAGACTACGAGCAGTACTTC. Protein sequence: CASSPSDYEQYF. The V and J genes are TRBV18 and TRBJ2-7; no definite D call. The CDR3 spans 12 residues. V lost 2 bases, J lost 3 bases, and 5 bases lay in between. Germline V lookup: CDR1 KGHSH, CDR2 LQKENI.

The chain has TRBV19 and TRBJ2-1, with TRBD2 identical over 11 bases. V lost 5 bases, J lost 0 bases, and 6 bases stayed unmatched. Germline lookup yields CDR1 LNHDA and CDR2 SQIVND (reference sequence). The CDR3 has 17 amino acids. The CDR3: CASSDTSGGSSYNEQFF. CDR3 sequence (DNA): TGTGCCAGTAGTGATACTAGCGGGGGCAGCTCCTACAATGAGCAGTTCTTC.

The V gene is TRBV24-1, the J gene TRBJ2-7, with D unclear. V lost 5 bases and J 2 bases, leaving 12 bases between the germline ends. There are 14 residues in the CDR3. Germline lookup yields CDR1 KGHDR and CDR2 SFDVKD. CDR3: CATSGIQSTYEQYF. For the CDR3, the DNA is TGTGCCACCAGTGGAATACAGAGTACCTACGAGCAGTACTTC.

The chain joins TRBV25-1 to TRBJ1-5; 9 bases map to TRBD1. V lost 4 bases to trimming and J lost 2 bases; unmatched junction nucleotides: 0. The CDR3 covers 14 residues. Germline V gene sequence: CDR1 MGHDK, CDR2 SYGVNS. Here the CDR3 DNA reads TGTGCCAGCAGTGGGGACAGGGGCAATCAGCCCCAGCATTTT. It specifies CASSGDRGNQPQHF.